This TCR beta chain was recovered during a study of cytomegalovirus exposure and HLA in healthy donors. Findings and caveats of the study: The study flagged around 160 TCR beta chains as cytomegalovirus-associated.

Repertoires were generated with immunoSEQ multiplex PCR, while TCRdb's copy carries only in-frame clones and drops some. The table has over 70,000 clones, approximately 94% seen once. V was trimmed by 0 bases and J by 3 bases, leaving 6 bases between them. Germline CDR1 MNHEY, CDR2 SMNVEV (reference sequence). There are 13 residues in the CDR3. As for this clone: The antigen remains unidentified.

The specimen was PBMCs. The rearrangement links TRBV27 to TRBJ2-7; D call uncertain. The receptor's source is a woman between 18 and 30 years old in good health and CMV-seronegative. DNA of the CDR3: TGTGCCAGCAGTTTATCCCTACTCTACGAGCAGTACTTC. Amino acid sequence: CASSLSLLYEQYF.